The next 9 T cell receptor beta chains were all read from a single sample in a study of circulating and synovial CD4+ cells in juvenile arthritis. Libraries were prepared by immunoSEQ multiplex PCR; TCRdb keeps only in-frame clonotypes and omits some of them. The sample records approximately 36,000 clones, roughly 94% being singletons. The sequenced sample was CD4+ T cells from blood. These TCRs come from a human donor with juvenile idiopathic arthritis.

The J gene is TRBJ1-2, the V gene TRBV18; 8 positions agree with TRBD1. The CDR3 covers 14 residues. Germline-derived CDR1 and CDR2 are KGHSH and LQKENI. V lost 1 base, J lost 2 bases, and 0 bases stayed unmatched. The CDR3: CASSPRTGNYGYTF. Written as DNA, the CDR3 is TGTGCCAGCTCACCACGGACAGGGAACTATGGCTACACCTTC. The full variable domain, in which reference TRBV18 and TRBJ1-2 provide the parts outside the CDR3, is NAGVMQNPRHLVRRRGQEARLRCSPMKGHSHVYWYRQLPEEGLKFMVYLQKENIIDESGMPKERFSAEFPKEGPSILRIQQVVRGDSAAYFCASSPRTGNYGYTFGSGTRLTVV.

The genes are TRBV6-5 and TRBJ1-1; D unresolved. Germline CDR1 reads MNHEY; CDR2 reads SVGAGI. V lost 7 bases and J lost 3, with 12 bases in between. This CDR3 is 13 amino acids long. The CDR3 coding sequence is TGTGCCAGCAAGGAGTCCCGGTACACTGAAGCTTTCTTT. Protein: CASKESRYTEAFF.

This chain joins TRBV19 and TRBJ2-3; 11 bases fit TRBD1. The CDR3 is 16 amino acids. The trim removed 6 bases at V and 0 bases at J, leaving 5 bases unmatched. Germline CDR1 is LNHDA and CDR2 is SQIVND (reference sequence). The CDR3 region is CASRDRGRFSTDTQYF. Written as DNA, the CDR3 is TGTGCCAGTAGGGACAGGGGGCGATTTAGCACAGATACGCAGTATTTT. Full variable domain (remainder filled in from reference TRBV19 and TRBJ2-3): DGGITQSPKYLFRKEGQNVTLSCEQNLNHDAMYWYRQDPGQGLRLIYYSQIVNDFQKGDIAEGYSVSREKKESFPLTVTSAQKNPTAFYLCASRDRGRFSTDTQYFGPGTRLTVL.

V is TRBV7-8 and J is TRBJ2-7; TRBD1 is a possible D gene (5 bases). V lost 1 base, J lost 6 bases, and 16 bases lay in between. The CDR3 has 15 amino acids. Germline V gene lookup returns CDR1 SGHVS and CDR2 FQNEAQ. For the CDR3, the DNA is TGTGCCAGCAGCTTAGGCAGGGTCCGGGTAGCCGAGCAGTACTTC. Protein sequence: CASSLGRVRVAEQYF.

The chain is built from TRBV6-5 and TRBJ2-5, with 8 positions matching TRBD1. The closer fit of TRBJ2-7 to the DNA end suggests the J call may be wrong. CDR1 MNHEY and CDR2 SVGAGI come from the germline V gene. This CDR3 is built from 14 residues. In DNA form, the CDR3 reads TGTGCCAGCAGTTACGATGGACAGGGAGGCGAGCAGTACTTC. Its translation is CASSYDGQGGEQYF.

The chain is built from TRBV27 and TRBJ1-3; 7 bases align to TRBD1. Germline lookup yields CDR1 MNHEY and CDR2 SMNVEV (reference sequence). V was pared by 5 bases and J by 0 bases, with 10 bases of the junction left unmatched. The CDR3 consists of 17 residues. This chain's CDR3 is CASSETTGTYSGNTIYF. Written as DNA, the CDR3 is TGTGCCAGCAGTGAGACGACAGGGACTTACTCTGGAAACACCATATATTTT.

The chain is built from TRBV7-2 and TRBJ2-3; no definite D call. The CDR3 is 13 residues long. V lost 2 bases and J lost 4, with 7 bases in between. Germline V CDR1 and CDR2: SGHTA, FQGNSA. CDR3 sequence reads: CASSLRRADTQYF. For the CDR3, the DNA is TGTGCCAGCAGCTTACGGAGAGCAGATACGCAGTATTTT.

The CDR3 nucleotides are TGTGCCAGCAGCCTCCTCTTAGCGGGGTCAGATACGCAGTATTTT. It specifies CASSLLLAGSDTQYF. This chain uses TRBV4-2 with TRBJ2-3; the match to TRBD2 covers 8 bases. Per the germline V gene, CDR1 is LGHNA and CDR2 is YNFKEQ. Trimming at V came to 4 bases and at J to 4 bases, leaving 7 bases not matched to a gene. The CDR3 length is 15 residues.

This chain connects TRBV5-1 to TRBJ2-1; 9 bases map to TRBD1. Germline CDR1 reads SGHRS; CDR2 reads YFSETQ. The CDR3 runs 14 residues. With 5 bases clipped from V and 7 bases from J, the junction kept 7 bases outside the gene matches. The DNA of the CDR3 is TGCGCCAGCAGAACCGGGACAGGGAAGAATGAGCAGTTCTTC. Its translation: CASRTGTGKNEQFF.